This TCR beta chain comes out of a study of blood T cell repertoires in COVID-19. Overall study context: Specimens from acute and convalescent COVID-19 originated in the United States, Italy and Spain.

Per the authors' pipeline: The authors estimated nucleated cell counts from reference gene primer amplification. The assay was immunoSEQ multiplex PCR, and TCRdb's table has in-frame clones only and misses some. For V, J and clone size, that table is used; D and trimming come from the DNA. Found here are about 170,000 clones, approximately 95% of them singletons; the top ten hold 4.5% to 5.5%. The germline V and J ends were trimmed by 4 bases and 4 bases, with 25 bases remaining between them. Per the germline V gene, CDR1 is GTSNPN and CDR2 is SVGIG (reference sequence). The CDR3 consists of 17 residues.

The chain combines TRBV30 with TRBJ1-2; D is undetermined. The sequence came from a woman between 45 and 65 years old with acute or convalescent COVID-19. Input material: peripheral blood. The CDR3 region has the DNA TGTGCCTGGAATGTAATGCCCGGCGGGGAGGTTTTCTATGGCTACACCTTC. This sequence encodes CAWNVMPGGEVFYGYTF.